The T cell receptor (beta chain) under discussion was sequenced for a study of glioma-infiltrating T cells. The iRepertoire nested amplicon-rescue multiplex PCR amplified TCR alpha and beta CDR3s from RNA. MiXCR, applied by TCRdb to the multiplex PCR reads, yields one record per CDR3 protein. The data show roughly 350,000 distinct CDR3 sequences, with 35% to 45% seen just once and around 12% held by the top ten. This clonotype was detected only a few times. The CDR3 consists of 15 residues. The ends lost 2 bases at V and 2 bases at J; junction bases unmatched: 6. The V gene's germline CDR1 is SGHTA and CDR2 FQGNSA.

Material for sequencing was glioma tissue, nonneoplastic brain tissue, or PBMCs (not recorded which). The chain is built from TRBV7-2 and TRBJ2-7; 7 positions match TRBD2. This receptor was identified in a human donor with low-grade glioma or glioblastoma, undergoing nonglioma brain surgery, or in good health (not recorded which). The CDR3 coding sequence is TGTGCCAGCAGCTTATGGCAGGGAGGGACCTACGAGCAGTACTTC. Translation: CASSLWQGGTYEQYF.